This T cell receptor beta chain came from a study of cytomegalovirus exposure and HLA in healthy donors. Study in general: About 85 million unique TCRs from HLA-typed donors were held in an early release of data.

The PCR had 60 Vbeta and 13 Jbeta primers. Sequencing was performed with immunoSEQ multiplex PCR; in TCRdb, only in-frame clones are kept and a portion is missing. The sample comprises about 200,000 clones, 86% of which are singletons, and around 0.3% rests with the top ten. Findings of the study overall: High sensitivity and specificity were reportedly achieved when the classifier diagnosed cytomegalovirus status. The dataset shows that most TCR sequences were rare, while some public TCRs occurred in many donors.

This CDR3 region has 14 residues. Trimming removed 7 bases from V and 4 bases from J; junction bases left unmatched: 9. Germline CDR1 and CDR2: MNHNY and SVGAGI (reference sequence). On this clone itself: Antigen unknown.

The V call is TRBV6-6, the J call TRBJ1-1, with 7 bases aligning to TRBD1. The receptor was isolated from a woman in her 30s in good health and CMV-seronegative. Sequencing was done on a sample of PBMCs. The CDR3 sequence is CASTPRQGITEAFF. The CDR3 DNA follows: TGTGCCAGCACGCCGAGACAGGGCATCACTGAAGCTTTCTTT.